This T cell receptor (beta chain) was found in a study of blood T cell repertoires in COVID-19. Study-level background: COVID-19 samples from acute and convalescent phases originated in the United States, Italy and Spain. Sources were T cells, B-cell-depleted T cells, or PBMCs; the material itself was cDNA or gDNA.

Original analysis: Scientists estimated how many nucleated cells there were by amplifying reference gene primers. The assay was immunoSEQ multiplex PCR, and TCRdb's table has in-frame clones only and misses some. V and J calls plus clone size are reproduced from that table; the DNA served to infer D and trimming. Of under 200,000 clones listed, roughly 80% are singletons. The source of this sequence is a man in his 60s with acute or convalescent COVID-19. The sample was peripheral blood.

The CDR3 loop reads CASSQDMDRNQPQHF. DNA for the CDR3: TGCGCCAGCAGCCAAGATATGGACAGAAATCAGCCCCAGCATTTT. The chain is built from TRBV4-3 and TRBJ1-5, with D maybe TRBD1 (6 bases). The length of the CDR3 is 15 residues. The ends were cut back, 0 bases at V and 4 bases at J, with 10 bases in the middle. Germline V CDR1 and CDR2: LGHNA, YSLEER.